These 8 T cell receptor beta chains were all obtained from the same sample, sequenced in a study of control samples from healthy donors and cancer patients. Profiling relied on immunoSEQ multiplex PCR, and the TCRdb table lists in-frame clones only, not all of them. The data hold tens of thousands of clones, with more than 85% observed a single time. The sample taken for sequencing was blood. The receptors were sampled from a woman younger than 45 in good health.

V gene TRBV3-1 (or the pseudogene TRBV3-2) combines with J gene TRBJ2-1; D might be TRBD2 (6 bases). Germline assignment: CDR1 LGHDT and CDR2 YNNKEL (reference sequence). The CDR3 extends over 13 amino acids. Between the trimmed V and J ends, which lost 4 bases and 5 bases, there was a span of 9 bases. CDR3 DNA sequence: TGTGCCAGCAGCCGTAGACTAGACAATGAGCAGTTCTTC. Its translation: CASSRRLDNEQFF.

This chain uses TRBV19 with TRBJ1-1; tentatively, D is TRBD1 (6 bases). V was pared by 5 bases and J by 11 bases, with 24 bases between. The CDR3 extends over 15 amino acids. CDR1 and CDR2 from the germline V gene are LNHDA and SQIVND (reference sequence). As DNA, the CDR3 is TGTGCCAGTAGTCCTTGGATGGAGGGGGGGACGGGGGCTTTCTTT. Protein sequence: CASSPWMEGGTGAFF.

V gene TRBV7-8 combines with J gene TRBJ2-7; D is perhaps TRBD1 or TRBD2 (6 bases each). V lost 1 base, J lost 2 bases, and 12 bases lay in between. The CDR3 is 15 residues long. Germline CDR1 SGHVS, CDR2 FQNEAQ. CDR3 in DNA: TGTGCCAGCAGCTTAGTAGGAGGGGGTGCCTACGAGCAGTACTTC. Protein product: CASSLVGGGAYEQYF.

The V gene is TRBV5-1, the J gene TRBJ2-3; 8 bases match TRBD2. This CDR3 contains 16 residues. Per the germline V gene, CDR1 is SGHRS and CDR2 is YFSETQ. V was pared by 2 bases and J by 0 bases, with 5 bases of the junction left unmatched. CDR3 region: CASSFGGGGSTDTQYF. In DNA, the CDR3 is TGCGCCAGCAGCTTTGGCGGCGGGGGGAGCACAGATACGCAGTATTTT.

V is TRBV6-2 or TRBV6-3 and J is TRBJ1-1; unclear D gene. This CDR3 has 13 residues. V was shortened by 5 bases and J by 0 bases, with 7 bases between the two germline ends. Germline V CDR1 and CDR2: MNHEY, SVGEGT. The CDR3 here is CASSNEMNTEAFF. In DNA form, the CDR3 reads TGTGCCAGCAGTAATGAGATGAACACTGAAGCTTTCTTT.

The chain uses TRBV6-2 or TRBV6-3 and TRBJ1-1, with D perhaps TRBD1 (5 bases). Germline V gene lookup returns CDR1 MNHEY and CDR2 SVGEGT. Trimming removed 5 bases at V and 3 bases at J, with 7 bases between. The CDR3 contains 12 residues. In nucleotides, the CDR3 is TGTGCCAGCAGTAAGGGGTACACTGAAGCTTTCTTT. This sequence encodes CASSKGYTEAFF.

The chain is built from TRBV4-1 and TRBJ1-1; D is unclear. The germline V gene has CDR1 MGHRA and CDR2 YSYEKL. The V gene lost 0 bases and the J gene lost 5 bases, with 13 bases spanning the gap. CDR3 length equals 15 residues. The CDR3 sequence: CASSQDEDQRTEAFF. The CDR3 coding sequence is TGCGCCAGCAGCCAAGATGAGGACCAGAGGACTGAAGCTTTCTTT.

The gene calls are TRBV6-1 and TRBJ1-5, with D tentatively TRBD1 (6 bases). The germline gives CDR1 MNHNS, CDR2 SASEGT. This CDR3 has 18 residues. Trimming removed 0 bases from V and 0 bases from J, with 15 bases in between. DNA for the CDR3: TGTGCCAGCAGTGAAGCGAGACAGGAAATTTATAGCAATCAGCCCCAGCATTTT. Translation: CASSEARQEIYSNQPQHF.